This T cell receptor beta chain comes out of a study of low-dose radiotherapy and immunotherapy resistance in tumors. Time point of the sample: after trial treatment. Treatment specified: LDRT plus nivolumab, ipilimumab, low-dose cyclophosphamide and aspirin (RACIN trial). This CDR3 region has 14 residues. Trimming stripped 0 bases from V and 0 bases from J, with 5 bases between. Germline V gene lookup returns CDR1 MNHEY and CDR2 SVGAGI. Primers used for first-strand cDNA, a TRAV- and TRBV-specific set, covered both alpha and beta chains. TCR amplification involved about 19 PCR cycles with a constant-region primer and V-primer adapter. TCRdb redid the calling of the reads with MiXCR, one entry per CDR3 protein. Of more than 70,000 distinct CDR3 sequences in the sample, more than 20% were seen once. Many counts were recorded for this clonotype.

The sample consisted of PBMCs, taken after low-dose radiotherapy plus immunotherapy. This receptor was identified in a female donor with ovarian cancer. The chain couples TRBV6-5 to TRBJ2-5; D not certain. CDR3 nucleotides: TGTGCCAGCAGTTACTCAGGCTACCAAGAGACCCAGTACTTC. This gives the protein CASSYSGYQETQYF.